The entry that follows covers one TCR beta chain sequence. Its antigen is not known. Splitting of CD4+ cells produced CD45RA+ naive and CD45RA-negative memory subsets. This sample was taken from a study of shared clonotypes between healthy human individuals. This CDR3 comprises 12 residues. The J segment lost 2 bases and the V segment lost 8 bases, leaving 3 bases of the junction unmatched. Per germline, CDR1 SNHLY and CDR2 FYNNEI. Overall study results and limits: Represented diversity, genetic and exposure-history alike, was limited by few donors.

TCRdb's table, derived via immunoSEQ multiplex PCR, lists solely in-frame clones and lacks some. This table holds 1 million to 1.3 million clones, approximately 78% found once. The rearrangement links TRBV2 to TRBJ2-7; 7 bases agree with TRBD2. Source material: memory CD4+ T cells from PBMCs. The subset denotes: CD45RA-negative fraction. The receptor was derived from a young man in good health. Some clones in this sample may be carry-over from other donors' samples. The CDR3 protein is CASRGDAYEQYF. The DNA for the CDR3 is TGTGCCAGCCGGGGGGACGCCTACGAGCAGTACTTC.